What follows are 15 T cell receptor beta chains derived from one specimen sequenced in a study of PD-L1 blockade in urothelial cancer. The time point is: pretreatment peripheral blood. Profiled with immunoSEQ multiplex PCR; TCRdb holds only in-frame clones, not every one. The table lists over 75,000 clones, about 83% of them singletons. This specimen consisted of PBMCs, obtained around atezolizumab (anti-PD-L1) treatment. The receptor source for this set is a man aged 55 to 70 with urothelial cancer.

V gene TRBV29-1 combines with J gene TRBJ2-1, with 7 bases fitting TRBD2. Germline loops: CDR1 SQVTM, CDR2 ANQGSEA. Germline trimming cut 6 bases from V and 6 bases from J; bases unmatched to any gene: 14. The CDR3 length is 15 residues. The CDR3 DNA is TGCAGCGTACAGGATCATTGGACTAGTGGCAATGAGCAGTTCTTC. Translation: CSVQDHWTSGNEQFF.

CDR3 nucleotide sequence: TGCGCCAGCAGCTTGTCGATAGGCAGGGTAAGACCGGAGACCGGGGAGCTGTTTTTT. Encoded protein: CASSLSIGRVRPETGELFF. The V call is TRBV5-1, the J call TRBJ2-2, with D tentatively TRBD1 (5 bases). Germline V lookup: CDR1 SGHRS, CDR2 YFSETQ. Between the trimmed V and J ends, which lost 1 base and 5 bases, there was a span of 24 bases. The CDR3 contains 19 residues.

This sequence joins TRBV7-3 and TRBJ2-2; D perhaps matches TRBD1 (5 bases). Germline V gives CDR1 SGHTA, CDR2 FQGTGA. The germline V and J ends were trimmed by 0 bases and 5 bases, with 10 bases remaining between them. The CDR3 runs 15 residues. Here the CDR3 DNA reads TGTGCCAGCAGCTTAACGGATCAGGGAACCGGGGAGCTGTTTTTT. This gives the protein CASSLTDQGTGELFF.

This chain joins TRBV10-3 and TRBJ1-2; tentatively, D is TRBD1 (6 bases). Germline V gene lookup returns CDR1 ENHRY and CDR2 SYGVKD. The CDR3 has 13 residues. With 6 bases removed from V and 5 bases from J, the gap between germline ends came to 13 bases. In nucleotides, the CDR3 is TGTGCCATCAGAAACGGGACACAGTATGGCTACACCTTC. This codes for CAIRNGTQYGYTF.

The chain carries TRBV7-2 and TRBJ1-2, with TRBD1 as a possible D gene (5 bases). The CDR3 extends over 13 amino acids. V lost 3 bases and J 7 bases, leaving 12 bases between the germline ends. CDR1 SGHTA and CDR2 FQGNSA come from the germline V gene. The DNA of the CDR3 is TGTGCCAGCAGCTTGTTCCAGGGTCTTGGCTACACCTTC. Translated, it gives CASSLFQGLGYTF.

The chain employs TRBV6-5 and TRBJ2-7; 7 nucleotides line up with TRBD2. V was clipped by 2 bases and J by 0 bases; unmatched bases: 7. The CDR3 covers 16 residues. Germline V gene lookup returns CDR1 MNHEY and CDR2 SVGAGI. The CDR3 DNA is TGTGCCAGCAGTTACCTCCCCGGGGGGTTCTCCTACGAGCAGTACTTC. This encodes CASSYLPGGFSYEQYF.

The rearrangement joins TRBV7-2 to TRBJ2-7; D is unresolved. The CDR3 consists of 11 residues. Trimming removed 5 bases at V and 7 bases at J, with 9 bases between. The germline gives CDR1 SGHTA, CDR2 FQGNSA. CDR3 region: CASSRPGEQYF. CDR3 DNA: TGTGCCAGCAGCAGGCCCGGGGAGCAGTACTTC.

This CDR3 is CASSRGGPTYEQYF. In DNA, the CDR3 is TGTGCCAGCAGTCGAGGGGGCCCGACCTACGAGCAGTACTTC. The V and J genes are TRBV25-1 and TRBJ2-7; TRBD1 matches 7 bases. This CDR3 spans 14 amino acids. Germline V gives CDR1 MGHDK, CDR2 SYGVNS. With 5 bases clipped from V and 2 bases from J, the junction kept 6 bases outside the gene matches.

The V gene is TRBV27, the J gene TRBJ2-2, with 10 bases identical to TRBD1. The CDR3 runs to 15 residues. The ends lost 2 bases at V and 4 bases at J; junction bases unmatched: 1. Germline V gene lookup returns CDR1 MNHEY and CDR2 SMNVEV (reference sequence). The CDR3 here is CASSLRQGATGELFF. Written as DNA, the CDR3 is TGTGCCAGCAGTTTAAGACAGGGGGCCACCGGGGAGCTGTTTTTT.

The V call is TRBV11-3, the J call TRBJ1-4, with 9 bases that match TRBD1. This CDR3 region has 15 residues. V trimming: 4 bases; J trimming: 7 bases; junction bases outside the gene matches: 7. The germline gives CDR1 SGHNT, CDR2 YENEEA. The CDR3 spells CASSSRQGGTEKLFF. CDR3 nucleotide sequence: TGTGCCAGCAGCTCGCGACAGGGGGGGACTGAAAAACTGTTTTTT.

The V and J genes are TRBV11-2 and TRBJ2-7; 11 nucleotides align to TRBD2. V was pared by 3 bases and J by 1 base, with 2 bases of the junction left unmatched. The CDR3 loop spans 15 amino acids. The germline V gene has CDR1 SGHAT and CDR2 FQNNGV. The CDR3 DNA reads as TGTGCCAGCAGCTTCGGACTAGCGGGTTCCTACGAGCAGTACTTC. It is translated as CASSFGLAGSYEQYF.

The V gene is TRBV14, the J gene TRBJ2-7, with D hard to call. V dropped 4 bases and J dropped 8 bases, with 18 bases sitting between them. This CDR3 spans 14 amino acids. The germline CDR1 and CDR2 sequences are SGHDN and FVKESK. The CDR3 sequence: CASSRTGKMNQQYF. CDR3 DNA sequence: TGTGCCAGCAGCCGTACCGGTAAAATGAATCAGCAGTACTTC.

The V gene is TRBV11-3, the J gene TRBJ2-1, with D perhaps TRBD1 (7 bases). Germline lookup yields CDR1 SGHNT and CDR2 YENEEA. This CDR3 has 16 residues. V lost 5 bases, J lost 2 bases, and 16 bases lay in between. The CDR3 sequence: CASSLRGEPPYNEQFF. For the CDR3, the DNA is TGTGCCAGCAGCCTCAGGGGGGAGCCCCCCTACAATGAGCAGTTCTTC.

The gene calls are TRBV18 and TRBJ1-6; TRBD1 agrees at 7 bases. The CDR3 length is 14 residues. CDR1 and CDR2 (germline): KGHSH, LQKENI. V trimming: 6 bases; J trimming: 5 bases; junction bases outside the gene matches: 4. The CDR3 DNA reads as TGTGCCAGCTCCGCGGGACAGAATAATTCACCCCTCCACTTT. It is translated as CASSAGQNNSPLHF.

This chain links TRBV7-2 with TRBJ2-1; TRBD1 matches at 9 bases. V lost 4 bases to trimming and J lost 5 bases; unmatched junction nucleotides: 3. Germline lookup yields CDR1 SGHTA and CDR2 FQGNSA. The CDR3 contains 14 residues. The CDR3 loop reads CASSSGTGNNEQFF. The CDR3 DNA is TGTGCCAGCAGCTCCGGGACAGGGAACAATGAGCAGTTCTTC.